The T cell receptor (beta chain) described here comes from a study of Ad26.COV2.S vaccination and SARS-CoV-2 variants (dated by TCRdb to about 2021). For the wider study: Donors in the vaccine arm were drawn from COV1001, a phase I-IIa trial of Ad26.COV2.S in healthy adults that was multicentre, randomized, double-blind and placebo-controlled. TCRbeta repertoire sequencing served as the tool for gauging how specific and how broad the SARS-CoV-2-reactive T cell receptors were following Ad26.COV2.S vaccination. Ad26.COV2.S was administered intramuscularly at a dose of 5x10^10 or 1x10^11 viral particles, either as one shot or as two shots given 56 days apart. The TCR-sequenced set comprised roughly 30 samples: some 20 Ad26.COV2.S vaccine recipients, 5 placebo recipients and 8 SARS-CoV-2 convalescent individuals. Blinding of investigators to trial group allocation was maintained during experiments and outcome assessment. Trial participants were randomized into five groups of five, in which low-dose or high-dose Ad26.COV2.S was given once or twice, or placebo was given on both occasions.

Read against the paper, the sample's treatment or condition label means: roughly 18 received Ad26.COV2.S at low or high dose, single or two shots; several received placebo; per-sample allocation not given. For vaccine and placebo recipients, repertoires were sequenced using samples collected on day 63 after the first injection. In Cohort 1b, roughly 25 adults aged 18-55 years were enrolled at a single site in Boston, USA, between 29 July and 7 August 2020. Ad26.COV2.S consisted of a replication-incompetent adenovirus type 26 vector by which a prefusion-stabilized SARS-CoV-2 spike protein from the original Wuhan strain was expressed. The immunoSEQ Assay was used to sequence TCRbeta CDR3 regions. After extraction, genomic DNA underwent amplification by bias-controlled multiplex PCR, followed by high-throughput sequencing. In the source study's methods: Collapsing and filtering of sequences were performed to quantify the absolute abundance of each unique TCRbeta CDR3 region. T cell fraction was estimated by normalizing TCRbeta template counts to usable DNA, which was measured by amplifying reference genes present in all nucleated cells. Repertoire TCRs were annotated as SARS-CoV-2-specific by exact matching of V gene, CDR3 amino acid sequence and J gene to a known reactive TCR set. MIRA supplied the reference SARS-CoV-2 TCR set, which was filtered for enrichment in COVID-19-positive ImmuneCODE repertoires so that public or cross-reactive TCRs were removed. Drawing on the MIRA antigens, annotated TCRs were analysed further at the level of specific ORF or position within ORF. Breadth was defined as the number of annotated unique rearrangements divided by the total number of unique productive rearrangements, and depth was defined as the summed frequency of the annotated unique rearrangements. Two-sided Wilcoxon rank-sum tests were used to compare TCR breadth between groups. What TCRdb holds here is the immuneACCESS table cut down to in-frame rearrangements. Part of the clones is not present; checked against another copy, under half of the missing clones reflect an unresolved V gene, and the others are unexplained. V and J calls plus clone size are reproduced from that table; the DNA served to infer D and trimming. For this sample the table gives some 390,000 clones, of which roughly 90% were detected only once. The top ten clonotypes cover 1.5% to 2% of the sample.

On the study overall, not on this receptor specifically: Spike-specific TCR breadth was higher in Ad26.COV2.S recipients than in placebo recipients (P = 0.0014). The study was not powered for comparison of responses between vaccine doses or regimens. The authors noted that the TCR breadth and depth analyses may have underestimated total T cell responses. Vaccine and placebo recipients had similar non-spike TCR breadth, a finding consistent with the vaccine containing only spike. Substantial breadth of spike-specific CD8+ and CD4+ T cell responses was reported after vaccination.

A word on this clone: Its binding antigen is unknown. Base qualities are not provided; no much larger clone lies one nucleotide away.

Including cysteine and phenylalanine, the CDR3 has 15 amino acids. This entry keeps only the CDR3 DNA: 45 bases, framed from base 1. For CDR1 and CDR2, the germline V gene (reference sequence) lists WNHNN and SYGVQD. The chain is assembled from TRBV10-1 and TRBJ1-2; confidence is insufficient to name the D gene. This clonotype was sampled from a person aged 18 to 59 who received the Ad26.COV2.S COVID-19 vaccine or a placebo. The sample was peripheral blood, taken in a trial of Ad26.COV2.S vaccine versus placebo. The bases read TGCGCTACAACATCAGGACTCCTAGCTAACTATGGCTACACCTTC. Protein translation: CATTSGLLANYGYTF.